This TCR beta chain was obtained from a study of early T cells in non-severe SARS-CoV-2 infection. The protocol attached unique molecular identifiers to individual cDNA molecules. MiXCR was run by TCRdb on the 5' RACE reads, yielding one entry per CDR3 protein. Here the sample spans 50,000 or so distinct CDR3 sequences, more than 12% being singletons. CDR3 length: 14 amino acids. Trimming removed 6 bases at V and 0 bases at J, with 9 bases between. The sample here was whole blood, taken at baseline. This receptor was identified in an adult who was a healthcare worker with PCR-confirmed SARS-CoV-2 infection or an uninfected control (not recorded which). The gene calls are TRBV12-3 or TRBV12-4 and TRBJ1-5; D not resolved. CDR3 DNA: TGTGCCAGCAGCCGTGACCATAGCAATCAGCCCCAGCATTTT. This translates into CASSRDHSNQPQHF.